This TCR beta chain appears in the sequencing data of a study of blood T cell repertoires in COVID-19. Study details: COVID-19 samples, acute and convalescent, were from the United States, Italy and Spain. Sample material is recorded as cDNA or gDNA derived from T cells, B-cell-depleted T cells, or PBMCs.

The CDR3 covers 17 residues. The V and J ends lost 0 bases and 0 bases respectively, with 9 bases between them. Germline V gene data show CDR1 as LGHNA and CDR2 as YSLEER. Authors' methods: Researchers report that nucleated cell counts were estimated from reference gene primer amplification. Only in-frame clones appear in the TCRdb table, and some are missing; sequencing was by immunoSEQ multiplex PCR. V, J and clone size are those of that table, while D and trimming were read from the DNA. The sample shows tens of thousands of clones, over 75% of them seen only once. Sequencing was performed on peripheral blood. The chain combines TRBV4-3 with TRBJ1-6; D not certain. This clonotype was sampled from a woman aged 80 or over with acute or convalescent COVID-19. This CDR3 reads CASSQEEESSYNSPLHF. DNA of the CDR3: TGCGCCAGCAGCCAAGAGGAGGAGAGCTCCTATAATTCACCCCTCCACTTT.